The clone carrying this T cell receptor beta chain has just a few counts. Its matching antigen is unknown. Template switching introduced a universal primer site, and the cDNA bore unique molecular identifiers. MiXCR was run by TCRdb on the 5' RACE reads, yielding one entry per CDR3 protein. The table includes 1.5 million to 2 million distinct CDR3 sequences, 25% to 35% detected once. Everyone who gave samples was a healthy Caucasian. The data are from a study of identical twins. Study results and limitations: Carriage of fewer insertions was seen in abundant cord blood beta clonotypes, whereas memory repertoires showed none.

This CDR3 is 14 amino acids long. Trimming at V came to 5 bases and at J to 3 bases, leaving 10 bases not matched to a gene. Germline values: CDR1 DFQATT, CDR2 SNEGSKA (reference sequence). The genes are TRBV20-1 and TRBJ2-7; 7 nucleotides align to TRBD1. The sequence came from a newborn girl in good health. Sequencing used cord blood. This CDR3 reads CSAGTGQNYYEQYF. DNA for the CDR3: TGCAGTGCTGGTACGGGACAGAACTACTACGAGCAGTACTTC.